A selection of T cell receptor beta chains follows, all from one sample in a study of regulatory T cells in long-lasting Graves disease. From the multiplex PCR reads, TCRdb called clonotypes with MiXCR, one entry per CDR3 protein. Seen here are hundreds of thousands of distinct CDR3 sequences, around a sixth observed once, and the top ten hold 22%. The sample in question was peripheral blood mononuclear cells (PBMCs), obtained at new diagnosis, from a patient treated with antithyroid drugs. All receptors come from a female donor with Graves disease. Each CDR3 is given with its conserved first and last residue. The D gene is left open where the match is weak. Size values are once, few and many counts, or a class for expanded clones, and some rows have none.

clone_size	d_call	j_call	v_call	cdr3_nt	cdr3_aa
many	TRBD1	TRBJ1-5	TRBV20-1	TGCAGTGCCAAAACAGGGGGGGAGACTCAGCCCCAGCATTTT	CSAKTGGETQPQHF
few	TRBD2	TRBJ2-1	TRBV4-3	TGCGCCAGCAGCCAAGATTCTACTAGCGGAGGAAGCTCCTACAATGAGCAGTTCTTC	CASSQDSTSGGSSYNEQFF
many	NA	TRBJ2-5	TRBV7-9	TGTGCCAGCAGCCCACCGGGGCTGGGAGAGACCCAGTACTTC	CASSPPGLGETQYF
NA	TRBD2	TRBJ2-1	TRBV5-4	TGTGCCAGCAGCCGGACTAGCGGGAGCTACAATGAGCAGTTCTTC	CASSRTSGSYNEQFF
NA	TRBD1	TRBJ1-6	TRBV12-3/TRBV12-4	TGTGCCAGCAGTTTTTCGGGACAGGGGCCAGGTTCACCCCTCCACTTT	CASSFSGQGPGSPLHF
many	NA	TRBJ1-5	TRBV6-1	TGCGCCAGCAGTGAGTCGGTCGGGGGCACGGGGTTATATCAGCCCCAGCATTTT	CASSESVGGTGLYQPQHF
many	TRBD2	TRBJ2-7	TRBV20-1	TGCAGTGCTAGAGTCGGGACTAGGTCCTACGAGCAGTACTTC	CSARVGTRSYEQYF
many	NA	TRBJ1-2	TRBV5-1	TGCGCCAGCAGCTTGGTGGCCAGGGGAGTCCTGGGCTACACCTTC	CASSLVARGVLGYTF
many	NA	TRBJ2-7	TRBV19	TGTGCCAGTTCCCGGCGGGGACTTACCTACGAGCAGTACTTC	CASSRRGLTYEQYF
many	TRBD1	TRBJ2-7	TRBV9	TGTGCCAGCAGCCTCACTCCCGGGACAGCATACGAGCAGTACTTC	CASSLTPGTAYEQYF
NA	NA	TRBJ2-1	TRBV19	TGTGCCAGTAGTACCTCCCCCGTAGGGACCTACAATGAGCAGTTCTTC	CASSTSPVGTYNEQFF
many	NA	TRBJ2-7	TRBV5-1	TGCGCCAGCAGCTTGGGAGCGTCTCCACTCGAGCAGTACTTC	CASSLGASPLEQYF
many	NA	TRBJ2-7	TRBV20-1	TGCAGTGCTCGATTCTCATCGGGGGTTCCCGAGCAGTACTTC	CSARFSSGVPEQYF
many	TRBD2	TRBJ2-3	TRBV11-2	TGTGCCAGCAGCTTCGATAGCGGGGGTTTCACTAGCACAGATACGCAGTATTTT	CASSFDSGGFTSTDTQYF
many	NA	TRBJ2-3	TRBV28	TGTGCCAGCAATAATCATGCCGGGACAGATACGCAGTATTTT	CASNNHAGTDTQYF
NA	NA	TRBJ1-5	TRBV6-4	TGTGCCAGCAGTCAGAGGGGACGGAACAATCAGCCCCAGCATTTT	CASSQRGRNNQPQHF
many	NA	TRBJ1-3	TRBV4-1	TGCGCCAGCAGCCAAGATAGGAACGGAAACACCATATATTTT	CASSQDRNGNTIYF
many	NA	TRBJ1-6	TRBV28	TGTGCCAGCAGACCAGGGGTGGATTTGAAGAATTCACCCCTCCACTTT	CASRPGVDLKNSPLHF
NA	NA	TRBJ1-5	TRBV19	TGTGCCAGTAGTGCACAGGGATCGTGGGGTAGCAATCAGCCCCAGCATTTT	CASSAQGSWGSNQPQHF
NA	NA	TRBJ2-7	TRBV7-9	TGTGCCAGCAGTCGGACAGATCTAGGGAGTTGGAACGAGCAGTACTTC	CASSRTDLGSWNEQYF
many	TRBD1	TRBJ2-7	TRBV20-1	TGCAGTGCTAACCGGGACAGGTCCATCTACGAGCAGTACTTC	CSANRDRSIYEQYF
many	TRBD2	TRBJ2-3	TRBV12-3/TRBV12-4	TGTGCCAGCACCCCAATTAGGGTAGCGGGAGGGTTAGATACGCAGTATTTT	CASTPIRVAGGLDTQYF
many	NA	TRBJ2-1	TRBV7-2	TGTTCCAGCAGCTTAGTGGGGAACCCCAATGAGCAGTTCTTC	CSSSLVGNPNEQFF
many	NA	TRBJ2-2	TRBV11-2	TGTGCCAGCCGACCCCTTCGGACGGGCGGCCCCGGGGAGCTGTTTTTT	CASRPLRTGGPGELFF
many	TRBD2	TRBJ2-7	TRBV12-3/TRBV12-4	TGTGCCAGCAGCCGACTAGCGGGAGTTCGGGAGCAGTACTTC	CASSRLAGVREQYF
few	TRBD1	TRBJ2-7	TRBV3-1	TGTGCCAGCAGCCAAAACTCCGGGACAGCTTACGAGCAGTACTTC	CASSQNSGTAYEQYF
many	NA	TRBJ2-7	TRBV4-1	TGCGCCAGCAGCCAAGTAGTCGGGAGCTCCTACGAGCAGTACTTC	CASSQVVGSSYEQYF
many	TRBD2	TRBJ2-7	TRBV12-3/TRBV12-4	TGTGCCAGCAGTTTTGGGACTAGCAGCGAGCAGTACTTC	CASSFGTSSEQYF
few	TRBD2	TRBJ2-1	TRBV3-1	TGTGCCAGCAGCCAAGATGTCAGTTGGGGACTAGCGGGGGCGGACAATGAGCAGTTCTTC	CASSQDVSWGLAGADNEQFF
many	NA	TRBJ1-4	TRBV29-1	TGCAGCGTTGAACTCGCAGCAACTAATGAAAAACTGTTTTTT	CSVELAATNEKLFF
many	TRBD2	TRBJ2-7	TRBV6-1	TGTGCCAGCCGGCCGGGACTAGCGGTGACCTACGAGCAGTACTTC	CASRPGLAVTYEQYF
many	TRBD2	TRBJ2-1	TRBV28	TGTGCCAGCATTAACATTAGCGGGAGGGCCCTCTCTCGGTCCTACAATGAGCAGTTCTTC	CASINISGRALSRSYNEQFF
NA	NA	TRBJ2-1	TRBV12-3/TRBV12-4	TGTGCCAGCAGTTTGGGAGGGGGCGCTGTCAATGAGCAGTTCTTC	CASSLGGGAVNEQFF
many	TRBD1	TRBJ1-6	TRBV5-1	TGCGCCAGCAGGTGGGGACAGGGAGAAAATTCACCCCTCCACTTT	CASRWGQGENSPLHF
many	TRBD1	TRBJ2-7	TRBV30	TGTGCCTGGGGGACAGGGGTCTCCTACGAGCAGTACTTC	CAWGTGVSYEQYF
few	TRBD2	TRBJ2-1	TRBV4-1	TGCGCCAGCACCACGAGGGACCTTAGCGGGGGCCTCATTGCCTACAATGAGCAGTTCTTC	CASTTRDLSGGLIAYNEQFF
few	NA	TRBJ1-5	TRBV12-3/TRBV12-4	TGTGCCAGCAGTTCCTCCGGGCGCTCGGGTCAGCCCCAGCATTTT	CASSSSGRSGQPQHF
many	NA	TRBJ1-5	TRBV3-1	TGTGCCAGCAGCCAAGATAATGGTCAGCCCCAGCATTTT	CASSQDNGQPQHF
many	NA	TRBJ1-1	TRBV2	TGTGCCAGCAGTGCTTCAGGGGCCGCAGCTTTCTTT	CASSASGAAAFF
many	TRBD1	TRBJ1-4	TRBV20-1	TGCAGTGCTAGAGACTCGGGGACAGCTAATGAAAAACTGTTTTTT	CSARDSGTANEKLFF
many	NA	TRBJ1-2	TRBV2	TGTGCCAGCAAGGAGGGGGTCAGCTATGGCTACACCTTC	CASKEGVSYGYTF
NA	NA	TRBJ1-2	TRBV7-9	TGTGCCAGCAGCTTAGATCGCGTGGGGCAGGGCTATGGCTACACCTTC	CASSLDRVGQGYGYTF
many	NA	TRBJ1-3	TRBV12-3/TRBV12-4	TGTGCCAGCAGTTTTCTGGGTGGAAACACCATATATTTT	CASSFLGGNTIYF
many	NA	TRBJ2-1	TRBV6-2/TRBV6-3	TGTGCCAGCAGTGAAGGTAGAGGACAGCCATACAATGAGCAGTTCTTC	CASSEGRGQPYNEQFF
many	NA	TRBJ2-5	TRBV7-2	TGTGCCAGCAGCCCCAGGGTGGGGGAGACCCAGTACTTC	CASSPRVGETQYF
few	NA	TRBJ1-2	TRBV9	TGTGCCAGCAGCCCTCGGGGGGATGGCTATGGCTACACCTTC	CASSPRGDGYGYTF
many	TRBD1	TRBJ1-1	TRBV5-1	TGTGCCAGCAGCTTGGGGTTTGCAGGGGGTATGAACACTGAAGCTTTCTTT	CASSLGFAGGMNTEAFF
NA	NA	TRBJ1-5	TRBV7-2	TGTGCCAGCAGCTCCAGGGGCGCACCCCAGCCCCAGCATTTT	CASSSRGAPQPQHF
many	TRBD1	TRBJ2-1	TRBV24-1	TGTGCCACCATTCTCGGGACAGGGGGCCCGGATGAGCAGTTCTTC	CATILGTGGPDEQFF
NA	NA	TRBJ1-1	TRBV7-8	TGTGCCAGCAGCTTAGCAGCGTCGGACACTGAAGCTTTCTTT	CASSLAASDTEAFF
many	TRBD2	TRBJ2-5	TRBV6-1	TGTGCCAGTGTGACTAGCGGGGGGATGGCAGAGACCCAGTACTTC	CASVTSGGMAETQYF
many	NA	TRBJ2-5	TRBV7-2	TGTGCCAGCAGACTTAGGGGGAGGGGGACCCTTGGGAAAGAGACCCAGTACTTC	CASRLRGRGTLGKETQYF
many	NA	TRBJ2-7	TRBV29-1	TGCAGCGTAGACGACGGGAGAAGCTACGAGCAGTACTTC	CSVDDGRSYEQYF
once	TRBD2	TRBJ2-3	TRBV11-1	TGTGCCAGCAGCTTAGGTTGGCTGGCGGGAGTAGATACGCAGTATTTT	CASSLGWLAGVDTQYF
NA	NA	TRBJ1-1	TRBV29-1	TGCAGCGGAACAAGGACCTTGGGTGGCACTGAAGCTTTCTTT	CSGTRTLGGTEAFF